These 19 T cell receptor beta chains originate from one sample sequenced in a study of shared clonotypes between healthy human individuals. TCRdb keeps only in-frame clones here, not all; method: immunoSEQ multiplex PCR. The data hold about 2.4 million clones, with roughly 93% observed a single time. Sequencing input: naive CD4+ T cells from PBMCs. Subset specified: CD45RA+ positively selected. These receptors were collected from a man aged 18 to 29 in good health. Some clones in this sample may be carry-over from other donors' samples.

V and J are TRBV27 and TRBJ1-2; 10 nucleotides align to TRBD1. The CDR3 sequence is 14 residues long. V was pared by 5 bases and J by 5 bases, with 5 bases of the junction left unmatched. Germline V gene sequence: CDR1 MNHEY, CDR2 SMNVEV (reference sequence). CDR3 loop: CASSPRTGGYGYTF. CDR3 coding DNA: TGTGCCAGCAGTCCGCGGACAGGGGGATATGGCTACACCTTC.

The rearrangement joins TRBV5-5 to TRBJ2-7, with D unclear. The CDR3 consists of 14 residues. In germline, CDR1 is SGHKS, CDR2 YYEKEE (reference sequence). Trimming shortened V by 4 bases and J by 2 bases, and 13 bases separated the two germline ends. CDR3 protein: CASSPAIVAYEQYF. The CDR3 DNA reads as TGTGCCAGCAGCCCGGCGATAGTAGCCTACGAGCAGTACTTC.

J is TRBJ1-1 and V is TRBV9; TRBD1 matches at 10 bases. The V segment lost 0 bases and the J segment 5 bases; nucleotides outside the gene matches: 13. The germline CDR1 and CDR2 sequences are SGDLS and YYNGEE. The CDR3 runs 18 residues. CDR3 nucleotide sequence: TGTGCCAGCAGCGTAGCCTCGGGACAGGGGACCAGTGGTACTGAAGCTTTCTTT. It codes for CASSVASGQGTSGTEAFF.

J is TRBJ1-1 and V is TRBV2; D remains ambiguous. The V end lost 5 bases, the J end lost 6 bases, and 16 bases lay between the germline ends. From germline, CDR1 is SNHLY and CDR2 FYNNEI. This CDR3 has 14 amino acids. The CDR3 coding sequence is TGTGCCAGCAGTCCCTCCCCCATTCTGCCTGAAGCTTTCTTT. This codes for CASSPSPILPEAFF. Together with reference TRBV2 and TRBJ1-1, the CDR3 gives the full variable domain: EPEVTQTPSHQVTQMGQEVILRCVPISNHLYFYWYRQILGQKVEFLVSFYNNEISEKSEIFDDQFSVERPDGSNFTLKIRSTKLEDSAMYFCASSPSPILPEAFFGQGTRLTVV.

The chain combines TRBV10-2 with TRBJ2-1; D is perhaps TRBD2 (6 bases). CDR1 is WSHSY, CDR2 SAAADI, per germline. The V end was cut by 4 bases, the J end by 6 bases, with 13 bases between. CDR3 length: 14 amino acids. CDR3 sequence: CASSVRERGNEQFF. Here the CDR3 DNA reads TGCGCCAGCAGTGTCCGGGAGAGGGGCAATGAGCAGTTCTTC.

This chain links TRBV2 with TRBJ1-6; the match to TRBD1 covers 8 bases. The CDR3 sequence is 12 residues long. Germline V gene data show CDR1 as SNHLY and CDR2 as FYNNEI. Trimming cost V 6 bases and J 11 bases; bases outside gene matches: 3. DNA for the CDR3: TGTGCCAGCAGCGACAGGGGTCCACCCCTCCACTTT. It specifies CASSDRGPPLHF. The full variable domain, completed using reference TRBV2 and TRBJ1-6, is EPEVTQTPSHQVTQMGQEVILRCVPISNHLYFYWYRQILGQKVEFLVSFYNNEISEKSEIFDDQFSVERPDGSNFTLKIRSTKLEDSAMYFCASSDRGPPLHFGNGTRLTVT.

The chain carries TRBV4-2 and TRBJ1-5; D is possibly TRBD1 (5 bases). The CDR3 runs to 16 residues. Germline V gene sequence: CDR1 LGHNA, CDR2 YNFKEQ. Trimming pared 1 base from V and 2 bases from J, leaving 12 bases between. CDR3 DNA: TGTGCCAGCAGCCAAGCCCCAGGGCGGGGCAATCAGCCCCAGCATTTT. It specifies CASSQAPGRGNQPQHF.

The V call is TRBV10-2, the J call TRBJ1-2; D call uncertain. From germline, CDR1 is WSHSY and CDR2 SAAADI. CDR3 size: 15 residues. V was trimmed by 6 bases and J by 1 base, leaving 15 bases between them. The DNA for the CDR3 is TGCGCCAGCAGCGATTTGGACGGAATTAACTATGGCTACACCTTC. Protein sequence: CASSDLDGINYGYTF.

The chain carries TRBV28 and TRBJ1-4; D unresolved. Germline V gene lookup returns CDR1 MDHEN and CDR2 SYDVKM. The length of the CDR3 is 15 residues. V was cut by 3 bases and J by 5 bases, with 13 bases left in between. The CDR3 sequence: CASSFFKTSNEKLFF. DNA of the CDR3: TGTGCCAGCAGTTTTTTCAAGACGTCAAATGAAAAACTGTTTTTT.

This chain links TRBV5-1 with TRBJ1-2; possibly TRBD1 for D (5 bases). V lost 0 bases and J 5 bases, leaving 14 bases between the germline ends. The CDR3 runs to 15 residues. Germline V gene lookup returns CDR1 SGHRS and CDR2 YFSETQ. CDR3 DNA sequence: TGCGCCAGCAGCTTGGGGGCAGGGCACACTTATGGCTACACCTTC. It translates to CASSLGAGHTYGYTF.

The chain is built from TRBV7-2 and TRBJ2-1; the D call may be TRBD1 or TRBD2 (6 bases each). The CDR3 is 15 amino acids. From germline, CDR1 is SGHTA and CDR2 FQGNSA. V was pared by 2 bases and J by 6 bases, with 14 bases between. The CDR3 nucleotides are TGTGCCAGCAGCTTAACTTGGAGGGGGACCAATGAGCAGTTCTTC. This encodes CASSLTWRGTNEQFF.

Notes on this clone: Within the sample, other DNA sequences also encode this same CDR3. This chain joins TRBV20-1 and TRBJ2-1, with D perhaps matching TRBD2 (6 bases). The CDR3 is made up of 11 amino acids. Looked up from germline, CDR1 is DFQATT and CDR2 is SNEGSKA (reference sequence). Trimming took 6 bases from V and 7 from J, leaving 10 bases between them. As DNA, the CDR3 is TGCAGTGCCCCCCGGGGGAATGAGCAGTTCTTC. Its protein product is CSAPRGNEQFF.

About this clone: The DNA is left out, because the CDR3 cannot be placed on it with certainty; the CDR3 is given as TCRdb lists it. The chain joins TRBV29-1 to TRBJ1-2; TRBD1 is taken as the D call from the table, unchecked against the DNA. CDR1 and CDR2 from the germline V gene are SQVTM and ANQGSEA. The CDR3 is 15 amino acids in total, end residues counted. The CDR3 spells CSVRAQGAKDYGCTF.

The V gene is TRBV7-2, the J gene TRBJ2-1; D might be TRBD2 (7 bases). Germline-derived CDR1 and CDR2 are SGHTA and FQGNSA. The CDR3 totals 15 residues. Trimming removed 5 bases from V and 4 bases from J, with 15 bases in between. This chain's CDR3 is CASSQGREYYNEQFF. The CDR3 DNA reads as TGTGCCAGCAGCCAGGGGCGGGAGTATTACAATGAGCAGTTCTTC.

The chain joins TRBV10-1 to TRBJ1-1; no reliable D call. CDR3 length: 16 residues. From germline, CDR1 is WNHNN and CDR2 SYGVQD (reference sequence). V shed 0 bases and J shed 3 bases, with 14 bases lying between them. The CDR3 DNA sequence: TGCGCCAGCAGTGAGTCGATACACGCTGGGGACACTGAAGCTTTCTTT. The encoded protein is CASSESIHAGDTEAFF.

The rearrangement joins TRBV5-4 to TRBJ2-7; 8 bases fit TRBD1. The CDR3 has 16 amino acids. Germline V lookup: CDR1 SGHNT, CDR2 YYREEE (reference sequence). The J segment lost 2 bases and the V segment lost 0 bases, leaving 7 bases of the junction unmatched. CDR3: CASSLGWGQDPYEQYF. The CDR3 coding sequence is TGTGCCAGCAGCTTGGGGTGGGGACAGGACCCCTACGAGCAGTACTTC.

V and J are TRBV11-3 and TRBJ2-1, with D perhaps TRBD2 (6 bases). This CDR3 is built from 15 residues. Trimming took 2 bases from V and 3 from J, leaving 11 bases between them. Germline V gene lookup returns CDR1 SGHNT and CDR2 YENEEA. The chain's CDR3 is CASSLLVRDYNEQFF. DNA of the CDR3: TGTGCCAGCAGCTTATTAGTGCGGGACTACAATGAGCAGTTCTTC. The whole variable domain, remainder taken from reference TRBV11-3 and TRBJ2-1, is EAGVVQSPRYKIIEKKQPVAFWCNPISGHNTLYWYLQNLGQGPELLIRYENEEAVDDSQLPKDRFSAERLKGVDSTLKIQPAELGDSAVYLCASSLLVRDYNEQFFGPGTRLTVL.

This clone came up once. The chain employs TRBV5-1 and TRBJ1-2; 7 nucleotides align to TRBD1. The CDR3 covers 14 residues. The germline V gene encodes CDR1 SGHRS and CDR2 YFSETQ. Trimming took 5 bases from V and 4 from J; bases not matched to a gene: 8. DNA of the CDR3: TGCGCCAGCAGATTGTCAGGGGGGATCTATGGCTACACCTTC. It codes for CASRLSGGIYGYTF.

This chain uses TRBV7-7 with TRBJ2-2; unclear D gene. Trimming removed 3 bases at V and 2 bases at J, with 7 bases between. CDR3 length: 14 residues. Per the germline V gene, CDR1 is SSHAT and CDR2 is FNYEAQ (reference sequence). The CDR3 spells CASSFGQNTGELFF. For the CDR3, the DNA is TGTGCCAGCAGCTTTGGGCAAAACACCGGGGAGCTGTTTTTT.